This T cell receptor beta chain appears in the sequencing data of a study of monozygotic twins with inflammatory bowel disease. The study's findings and limits: Variability may have been added to patient repertoires by differing immunosuppressive treatments. It was not supported that a single strong signal or clonotype was associated with IBD.

CDR3 length: 15 residues. On this clonotype itself: Its antigen is as yet unknown.

The team made cDNA by running eight separate reactions for each sample. One entry per CDR3 protein, without DNA, is what TCRdb gives after re-calling the 5' RACE reads. The sample table sets out about 450,000 distinct CDR3 sequences. This chain connects TRBV12-3 or TRBV12-4 to TRBJ2-7; TCRdb gives TRBD1 as the D gene, but with no DNA this cannot be confirmed. This TCR was sampled from a human donor with ulcerative colitis or Crohn's disease, or a healthy co-twin of an affected twin (not recorded which). Material: blood. CDR3 residues: CASSPLRTGGYEQYF.